These 21 T cell receptor beta chains were all obtained from the same sample, sequenced in a study of identical twins. Via MiXCR, TCRdb re-called the 5' RACE reads, giving one row per CDR3 protein. This sample has 250,000 to 350,000 distinct CDR3 sequences, with roughly 9.7% found just once. In addition, the sample was reused for a study of yellow fever vaccine responses in identical twins.

The sample was CD8+ T cells sorted from blood. The receptor source for this set is a woman under 30 in good health.

Ten or more counts support this clonotype. The rearrangement uses TRBV20-1 and TRBJ2-2; D is ambiguous. Germline CDR1 is DFQATT and CDR2 is SNEGSKA (reference sequence). The CDR3 is 15 amino acids. V was pared by 2 bases and J by 2 bases, with 12 bases between. The CDR3 region has the DNA TGCAGTGCTAGATCTCGTGGGTTAAACACCGGGGAGCTGTTTTTT. Translated, it gives CSARSRGLNTGELFF.

The chain carries TRBV6-2 or TRBV6-3 and TRBJ2-7, with a weak D call TRBD2 (5 bases). Trimming pared 6 bases from V and 5 bases from J, leaving 11 bases between. The CDR3 covers 12 residues. Germline V gene lookup returns CDR1 MNHEY and CDR2 SVGEGT. In DNA form, the CDR3 reads TGTGCCAGCAGCGGACTGCCCCACGAGCAGTACTTC. Translation gives CASSGLPHEQYF.

The chain employs TRBV10-3 and TRBJ2-7; 9 bases agree with TRBD1. Germline V gene lookup returns CDR1 ENHRY and CDR2 SYGVKD. The CDR3 totals 13 residues. V was clipped by 10 bases and J by 2 bases; unmatched bases: 6. DNA of the CDR3: TGTGCCACCCTCAGACAGGGGGCCTACGAGCAGTACTTC. Protein sequence: CATLRQGAYEQYF.

The sample holds a few counts of this clonotype. V gene TRBV5-1 combines with J gene TRBJ2-5, with TRBD2 matching 10 bases. V was pared by 0 bases and J by 1 base, with 6 bases of the junction left unmatched. The germline CDR1 and CDR2 sequences are SGHRS and YFSETQ. The CDR3 runs 17 residues. CDR3 protein: CASSLDLAGVIQETQYF. The CDR3 nucleotides read TGCGCCAGCAGCTTGGATCTAGCGGGAGTGATCCAAGAGACCCAGTACTTC.

There are many counts of this clonotype. The chain uses TRBV15 and TRBJ2-3; no definite D call. Trimming pared 5 bases from V and 0 bases from J, leaving 21 bases between. Germline V gene lookup returns CDR1 LNHNV and CDR2 YYDKDF (reference sequence). This CDR3 is 18 amino acids long. The CDR3 DNA reads as TGTGCCACCAGCCCTGGCTCGTTGTTTGGTTTTAGCACAGATACGCAGTATTTT. Its protein is CATSPGSLFGFSTDTQYF.

The chain couples TRBV19 to TRBJ1-2, with a possible D match to TRBD1 (6 bases). In germline, CDR1 is LNHDA, CDR2 SQIVND (reference sequence). The V end lost 7 bases, the J end lost 3 bases, and 18 bases lay between the germline ends. This CDR3 region has 15 residues. The CDR3 reads CASTIPDSHYYGYTF. CDR3 coding DNA: TGTGCCAGTACCATTCCGGACAGCCATTACTATGGCTACACCTTC.

At least ten counts were recorded for this clonotype. The chain is built from TRBV12-3 or TRBV12-4 and TRBJ2-1, with 8 bases lining up with TRBD2. The CDR3 is made up of 14 amino acids. Trimming took 6 bases from V and 10 from J; bases not matched to a gene: 11. The CDR3 region has the DNA TGTGCCAGCAGAGGGCTAGCGGGTTCATGGGAGCAGTTCTTC. Its translation is CASRGLAGSWEQFF.

This clonotype was seen at least ten times. V usage is TRBV29-1 and J usage is TRBJ2-1; D not certain. The CDR3 loop spans 12 amino acids. Germline loops: CDR1 SQVTM, CDR2 ANQGSEA. The ends were cut back, 3 bases at V and 4 bases at J, with 7 bases in the middle. This CDR3 reads CSVEENYNEQFF. CDR3 sequence (DNA): TGCAGCGTTGAGGAGAATTACAATGAGCAGTTCTTC.

At least ten counts were recorded for this clonotype. This chain uses TRBV7-9 with TRBJ2-3; the D gene is possibly TRBD1 (6 bases). Trimming left V 0 bases short and J 0 bases short, with 7 bases between. This CDR3 spans 15 amino acids. Germline lookup yields CDR1 SEHNR and CDR2 FQNEAQ (reference sequence). CDR3 loop: CASSLAGASTDTQYF. For the CDR3, the DNA is TGTGCCAGCAGCTTAGCGGGGGCTAGCACAGATACGCAGTATTTT.

Ten or more counts support this clonotype. The chain's CDR3 is CSVDGGYAGELFF. The DNA for the CDR3 is TGCAGCGTTGACGGTGGATATGCCGGGGAGCTGTTTTTT. This sequence joins TRBV29-1 and TRBJ2-2; D call uncertain. Germline V gene sequence: CDR1 SQVTM, CDR2 ANQGSEA. The CDR3 is 13 residues long. V lost 3 bases to trimming and J lost 6 bases, with 11 bases between them.

The chain recombines TRBV15 with TRBJ2-7, with D unclear. This CDR3 spans 13 amino acids. Trimming left V 0 bases short and J 4 bases short, with 7 bases between. The germline V gene encodes CDR1 LNHNV and CDR2 YYDKDF (reference sequence). CDR3 sequence (DNA): TGTGCCACCAGCAGAGATCATGTTTACGAGCAGTACTTC. It translates to CATSRDHVYEQYF.

The table lists this clonotype with a few counts. V and J are TRBV2 and TRBJ1-1; the D gene is possibly TRBD1 (5 bases). CDR1 SNHLY and CDR2 FYNNEI come from the germline V gene. V was cut by 2 bases and J by 4 bases, with 11 bases left in between. The CDR3 spans 14 residues. Here the CDR3 DNA reads TGTGCCAGCAGTGAATTCGCCGGGGGCACTGAAGCTTTCTTT. It codes for CASSEFAGGTEAFF.

This clonotype was seen a handful of times. J is TRBJ2-2 and V is TRBV18, with D hard to call. Germline loops: CDR1 KGHSH, CDR2 LQKENI. Trimming pared 0 bases from V and 6 bases from J, leaving 8 bases between. The CDR3 sequence is 14 residues long. Here the CDR3 DNA reads TGTGCCAGCTCACCACCTCCGGTTCCCGGGGAGCTGTTTTTT. This translates into CASSPPPVPGELFF. The full variable domain, with the rest looked up from reference TRBV18 and TRBJ2-2, is NAGVMQNPRHLVRRRGQEARLRCSPMKGHSHVYWYRQLPEEGLKFMVYLQKENIIDESGMPKERFSAEFPKEGPSILRIQQVVRGDSAAYFCASSPPPVPGELFFGEGSRLTVL.

This clonotype was counted many times. The V call is TRBV12-3 or TRBV12-4, the J call TRBJ2-1, with D unclear. The CDR3 totals 14 residues. V lost 3 bases and J lost 2, with 8 bases in between. CDR3 residues: CASSLWQAYNEQFF. CDR3 in DNA: TGTGCCAGCAGTTTGTGGCAGGCCTACAATGAGCAGTTCTTC.

In this sample, this clonotype turned up many times. This chain uses TRBV11-1 with TRBJ2-7; 9 bases fit TRBD2. CDR1 is SGHAT and CDR2 is FQDESV in the germline V gene (reference sequence). V was clipped by 4 bases and J by 2 bases; unmatched bases: 15. The CDR3 sequence is 18 residues long. The CDR3: CASSSPLFAGGRAYEQYF. The CDR3 DNA follows: TGTGCCAGCAGCTCCCCTTTATTCGCGGGAGGGAGGGCCTACGAGCAGTACTTC.

This clonotype has ten or more counts. CDR3 loop: CASSYGLSKTEAFF. The CDR3 DNA reads as TGTGCCAGCAGTTATGGCCTGTCGAAAACTGAAGCTTTCTTT. The rearrangement links TRBV12-3 or TRBV12-4 to TRBJ1-1, with D unclear. The CDR3 is 14 residues long. V lost 4 bases and J lost 5, with 14 bases in between.

J is TRBJ1-1 and V is TRBV3-1; tentative D call: TRBD1 (6 bases). Trimming shortened V by 0 bases and J by 0 bases, and 11 bases separated the two germline ends. Germline values: CDR1 LGHDT, CDR2 YNNKEL (reference sequence). The CDR3 spans 16 residues. DNA for the CDR3: TGTGCCAGCAGCCAAGACCGGGACACCATGAACACTGAAGCTTTCTTT. This sequence encodes CASSQDRDTMNTEAFF.

There are many counts of this clonotype. The chain combines TRBV5-1 with TRBJ1-1, with D perhaps TRBD1 (6 bases). Trimming left V 1 base short and J 0 bases short, with 13 bases between. CDR3 size: 16 residues. From germline, CDR1 is SGHRS and CDR2 YFSETQ. This chain's CDR3 is CASSLPGDSMNTEAFF. CDR3 DNA: TGCGCCAGCAGCTTGCCAGGGGATTCAATGAACACTGAAGCTTTCTTT.

This clonotype was detected many times. The chain employs TRBV6-4 and TRBJ2-3; D gene ambiguous. V lost 0 bases to trimming and J lost 4 bases, with 5 bases between them. The CDR3 runs 13 residues. Germline values: CDR1 MRHNA, CDR2 SNTAGT. The chain's CDR3 is CASSDSSADTQYF. In DNA form, the CDR3 reads TGTGCCAGCAGTGACTCGAGTGCAGATACGCAGTATTTT.

This clonotype was observed many times. The rearrangement links TRBV12-3 or TRBV12-4 to TRBJ1-2; D is unresolved. Deletions cut 4 bases from V and 3 bases from J, with 9 bases between. There are 13 residues in the CDR3. CDR3 coding DNA: TGTGCCAGCAGTTCAGTCTCCTACTATGGCTACACCTTC. It specifies CASSSVSYYGYTF.

This clonotype showed up many times. The chain has TRBV29-1 and TRBJ2-1; 9 bases align to TRBD2. V gave up 1 base and J gave up 9 bases; unmatched junction bases: 7. This CDR3 is 14 amino acids long. CDR1 and CDR2 from the germline V gene are SQVTM and ANQGSEA. DNA for the CDR3: TGCAGCGTTGAAGCCTCTAGCGGGAATGGTGAGCAGTTCTTC. As protein: CSVEASSGNGEQFF.